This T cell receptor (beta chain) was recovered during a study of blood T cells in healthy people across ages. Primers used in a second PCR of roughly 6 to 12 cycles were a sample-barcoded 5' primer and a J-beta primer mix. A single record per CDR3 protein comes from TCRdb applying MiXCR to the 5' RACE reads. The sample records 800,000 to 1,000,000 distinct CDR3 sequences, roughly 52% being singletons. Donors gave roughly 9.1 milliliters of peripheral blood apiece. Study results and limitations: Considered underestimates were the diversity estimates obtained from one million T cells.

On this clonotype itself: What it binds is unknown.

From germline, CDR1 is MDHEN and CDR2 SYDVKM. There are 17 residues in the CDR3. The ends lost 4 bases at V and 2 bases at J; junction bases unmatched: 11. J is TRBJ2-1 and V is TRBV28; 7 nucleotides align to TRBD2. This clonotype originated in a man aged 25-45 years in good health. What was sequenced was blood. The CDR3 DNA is TGTGCCAGCAGTTCACCAAAGCGGGGCCAACCCTACAATGAGCAGTTCTTC. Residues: CASSSPKRGQPYNEQFF.